The 26 T cell receptor beta chains presented below share a single source sample, sequenced in a study of metastatic and nonmetastatic thyroid tumors. All patients were treatment-naive before thyroid surgery. TCRdb reassembled clones from the PCR reads with MiXCR. The sample records approximately 42,000 clones, about 24% being singletons. Sequencing input: tumor tissue. Every receptor here comes from a female donor with papillary thyroid cancer or a benign thyroid nodule (not recorded which). Some clones in this sample may be carry-over from other donors' samples.

Many counts were recorded for this clone. This chain connects TRBV19 to TRBJ1-5; D uncertain. The CDR3 length is 15 residues. The V gene's germline CDR1 is LNHDA and CDR2 SQIVND (reference sequence). Trimming took 6 bases from V and 5 from J, leaving 17 bases between them. CDR3 DNA sequence: TGTGCCAGTAGGGTGGTCGAGGGCTACCATCAGCCCCAGCATTTT. This translates into CASRVVEGYHQPQHF.

The table lists this clone with many counts. This chain connects TRBV5-1 to TRBJ1-2; D call uncertain. The CDR3 spans 15 residues. The ends were cut back, 2 bases at V and 3 bases at J, with 14 bases in the middle. Per germline, CDR1 SGHRS and CDR2 YFSETQ. CDR3: CASSLDSTRDYGYTF. Here the CDR3 DNA reads TGCGCCAGCAGCTTAGATTCGACCAGAGACTATGGCTACACCTTC.

V and J are TRBV6-4 and TRBJ2-1; 14 bases map to TRBD2. The CDR3 spans 14 residues. The V segment lost 3 bases and the J segment 8 bases; nucleotides outside the gene matches: 0. Germline assignment: CDR1 MRHNA and CDR2 SNTAGT. Here the CDR3 DNA reads TGTGCCAGCAGTGAGGGACTAGCGGGAGATGAGCAGTTCTTC. This encodes CASSEGLAGDEQFF.

On this clone: It may be a read error: a sequence one base away is much more abundant. The chain links TRBV19 to TRBJ2-3; 10 nucleotides align to TRBD2. Trimming took 3 bases from V and 2 from J; bases not matched to a gene: 11. Germline V lookup: CDR1 LNHDA, CDR2 SQIVND (reference sequence). The CDR3 runs to 18 residues. CDR3 bases: TGTGCCAGTAGTATTTCGTCTAGCGGGAGCCCTTTCACAGATACGCAGTATTTT. This sequence encodes CASSISSSGSPFTDTQYF.

The rearrangement joins TRBV4-2 to TRBJ2-7, with D tentatively TRBD1 (5 bases). The CDR3 totals 15 residues. Trimming shortened V by 3 bases and J by 2 bases, and 14 bases separated the two germline ends. Germline loops: CDR1 LGHNA, CDR2 YNFKEQ. The CDR3 sequence: CASSQGLTVTYEQYF. In nucleotides, the CDR3 is TGTGCCAGCAGCCAGGGATTGACAGTTACCTACGAGCAGTACTTC.

This clone was seen repeatedly, ten times or more. The chain uses TRBV2 and TRBJ2-1; unclear D gene. With 4 bases removed from V and 9 bases from J, the gap between germline ends came to 7 bases. Per the germline V gene, CDR1 is SNHLY and CDR2 is FYNNEI. The CDR3 length is 11 residues. The DNA for the CDR3 is TGTGCCAGCAGTGTGGTTGGTGAGCAGTTCTTC. This gives the protein CASSVVGEQFF.

The chain links TRBV5-5 to TRBJ2-2, with D hard to call. The CDR3 has 15 residues. CDR1 is SGHKS and CDR2 is YYEKEE in the germline V gene (reference sequence). Trimming cost V 4 bases and J 2 bases, with 12 bases left between them. The CDR3 DNA follows: TGTGCCAGCAGCGCGCCGACATATAACACCGGGGAGCTGTTTTTT. Translation gives CASSAPTYNTGELFF.

The sample holds many counts of this clone. The rearrangement links TRBV6-2 or TRBV6-3 to TRBJ2-7; 9 bases are a match to TRBD2. Germline loops: CDR1 MNHEY, CDR2 SVGEGT. The V and J ends lost 4 bases and 4 bases, in that order; junction bases with no gene match: 8. The CDR3 sequence is 15 residues long. CDR3 region: CASSLASGNFYEQYF. CDR3 bases: TGTGCCAGCAGTTTAGCTAGCGGGAACTTTTACGAGCAGTACTTC.

This CDR3 is CASSEAGYGYTF. In DNA, the CDR3 is TGCGCCAGCAGTGAAGCGGGTTATGGCTACACCTTC. The chain links TRBV10-2 to TRBJ1-2; D gene uncertain. Trimming removed 3 bases from V and 5 bases from J, with 7 bases in between. CDR3 length equals 12 residues. Germline lookup yields CDR1 WSHSY and CDR2 SAAADI.

This clone was detected many times. The J gene is TRBJ1-5, the V gene TRBV11-2; TRBD1 matches at 11 bases. Trimming removed 5 bases from V and 5 bases from J; junction bases left unmatched: 5. The germline gives CDR1 SGHAT, CDR2 FQNNGV. The length of the CDR3 is 15 residues. The CDR3 sequence is CASSPGTGGHQPQHF. In DNA, the CDR3 is TGTGCCAGCAGCCCAGGGACAGGGGGACATCAGCCCCAGCATTTT.

The V call is TRBV5-6, the J call TRBJ1-2, with TRBD1 as a possible D gene (6 bases). Trimming shortened V by 3 bases and J by 8 bases, and 14 bases separated the two germline ends. The length of the CDR3 is 13 residues. Germline V CDR1 and CDR2: SGHDT, YYEEEE. The CDR3 DNA reads as TGTGCCAGCAGCTCCACTACCAGGGGAGGCTACACCTTC. This codes for CASSSTTRGGYTF.

This clone occurred many times. This chain joins TRBV5-5 and TRBJ1-1; perhaps TRBD1 as D (6 bases). With 5 bases removed from V and 4 bases from J, the gap between germline ends came to 18 bases. This CDR3 is 15 amino acids long. Germline CDR1 SGHKS, CDR2 YYEKEE (reference sequence). CDR3 in amino acids: CASSLDEGEGTEAFF. DNA of the CDR3: TGTGCCAGCAGTTTAGATGAGGGGGAAGGCACTGAAGCTTTCTTT. Full variable domain (missing parts from reference TRBV5-5 and TRBJ1-1): DAGVTQSPTHLIKTRGQQVTLRCSPISGHKSVSWYQQVLGQGPQFIFQYYEKEERGRGNFPDRFSARQFPNYSSELNVNALLLGDSALYLCASSLDEGEGTEAFFGQGTRLTVV.

This clone was observed many times. Different DNA sequences within this sample yield the same CDR3. The chain uses TRBV20-1 and TRBJ2-7; TRBD2 matches 7 bases. The CDR3 is 14 amino acids. With 2 bases clipped from V and 1 base from J, the junction kept 5 bases outside the gene matches. The germline V gene has CDR1 DFQATT and CDR2 SNEGSKA (reference sequence). CDR3: CSARLAGASYEQYF. The CDR3 DNA is TGCAGTGCTAGATTAGCGGGCGCGTCCTACGAGCAGTACTTC.

The rearrangement uses TRBV3-1 and TRBJ1-2; 7 positions agree with TRBD1. This CDR3 comprises 12 residues. The V segment lost 2 bases and the J segment 7 bases; nucleotides outside the gene matches: 1. Germline values: CDR1 LGHDT, CDR2 YNNKEL (reference sequence). The chain's CDR3 is CASSQQGGGYTF. In DNA form, the CDR3 reads TGTGCCAGCAGCCAACAGGGGGGTGGCTACACCTTC.

The J gene is TRBJ2-3, the V gene TRBV11-2; D not certain. The CDR3 covers 13 residues. V dropped 0 bases and J dropped 2 bases, with 3 bases sitting between them. The germline gives CDR1 SGHAT, CDR2 FQNNGV. The CDR3 DNA follows: TGTGCCAGCAGCTTAGACGCCACAGATACGCAGTATTTT. Encoded protein: CASSLDATDTQYF.

This clone is judged medium-sized. Written as DNA, the CDR3 is TGCGCCAGCAGCCAAGATATCCTAGCGGGGACCACAGATACGCAGTATTTT. This gives the protein CASSQDILAGTTDTQYF. This chain connects TRBV4-3 to TRBJ2-3; 9 bases are shared with TRBD2. The CDR3 is made up of 17 amino acids. Trimming removed 0 bases from V and 2 bases from J; junction bases left unmatched: 6. The germline V gene has CDR1 LGHNA and CDR2 YSLEER.

This clone was recorded at least ten times. The J gene is TRBJ2-3, the V gene TRBV10-3; 7 nucleotides match TRBD1. The CDR3 is 16 amino acids. Trimming removed 10 bases from V and 2 bases from J; junction bases left unmatched: 15. CDR1 is ENHRY and CDR2 is SYGVKD in the germline V gene. The CDR3 region has the DNA TGTGCCACCTCTACTCTCTGGGACAGTCTCACAGATACGCAGTATTTT. This gives the protein CATSTLWDSLTDTQYF.

This clone was recorded many times. The rearrangement uses TRBV12-3 or TRBV12-4 and TRBJ2-3; D may be TRBD1 (7 bases). V was pared by 2 bases and J by 0 bases, with 15 bases between. The CDR3 totals 17 residues. CDR3 sequence: CASSLPQGDFSTDTQYF. The DNA of the CDR3 is TGTGCCAGCAGTTTACCCCAGGGGGACTTTAGCACAGATACGCAGTATTTT.

The rearrangement links TRBV19 to TRBJ1-2, with unresolved D. V gave up 7 bases and J gave up 2 bases, with 14 bases separating them. Germline CDR1 reads LNHDA; CDR2 reads SQIVND (reference sequence). This CDR3 comprises 14 residues. DNA for the CDR3: TGTGCCAGTAACTCGGCCCGATTGAACTATGGCTACACCTTC. It is translated as CASNSARLNYGYTF.

This clone showed up many times. One junction end does not reproduce the germline sequence, and a read error may be involved. The chain recombines TRBV10-2 with TRBJ2-2; perhaps TRBD2 as D (5 bases). Germline CDR1 WSHSY, CDR2 SAAADI. CDR3 length: 13 residues. The CDR3 sequence: CASNEGVGGELFF. The CDR3 bases are TGCGCCAGCAATGAGGGAGTCGGCGGGGAGCTGTTTTTT.

The chain couples TRBV9 to TRBJ2-7; 8 bases line up with TRBD2. The length of the CDR3 is 16 residues. Looked up from germline, CDR1 is SGDLS and CDR2 is YYNGEE. V lost 4 bases to trimming and J lost 4 bases; unmatched junction nucleotides: 13. CDR3 coding DNA: TGTGCCAGCAGCTTACTCCCGGGACTAGGAGAATACGAGCAGTACTTC. The encoded protein is CASSLLPGLGEYEQYF.

This clone appeared many times. The rearrangement links TRBV20-1 to TRBJ2-1; D unresolved. V lost 1 base to trimming and J lost 8 bases, with 15 bases between them. Per the germline V gene, CDR1 is DFQATT and CDR2 is SNEGSKA (reference sequence). The length of the CDR3 is 14 residues. For the CDR3, the DNA is TGCAGTGCTAGAGCGAATAACCAGATGGATGAGCAGTTCTTC. Residues: CSARANNQMDEQFF.

This clone was seen a few times. The chain has TRBV19 and TRBJ1-4, with 7 bases that match TRBD1. Germline CDR1 reads LNHDA; CDR2 reads SQIVND (reference sequence). The CDR3 consists of 14 residues. V shed 8 bases, J shed 4 bases, and the junction held 7 bases outside the gene matches. The CDR3 region has the DNA TGTGCCAGTGGGCCGGGACAGATTAATGAAAAACTGTTTTTT. The encoded protein is CASGPGQINEKLFF.

The sample holds many counts of this clone. The CDR3 DNA follows: TGTGCCAGTAGTATAGTTACTGCACCCATGGGAGAGACCCAGTACTTC. Its protein product is CASSIVTAPMGETQYF. This rearrangement joins TRBV19 to TRBJ2-5; D ambiguous. V was shortened by 1 base and J by 4 bases, with 16 bases between the two germline ends. CDR3 length: 16 amino acids. Germline V CDR1 and CDR2: LNHDA, SQIVND (reference sequence).

This chain uses TRBV20-1 with TRBJ2-3; D call uncertain. This CDR3 spans 17 amino acids. Trimming removed 2 bases at V and 4 bases at J, with 22 bases between. Per the germline V gene, CDR1 is DFQATT and CDR2 is SNEGSKA (reference sequence). DNA of the CDR3: TGCAGTGCTAGATCAAATCGCCTAGACGTTCTTCCAGATACGCAGTATTTT. Translation gives CSARSNRLDVLPDTQYF.

Many counts were recorded for this clone. The gene calls are TRBV20-1 and TRBJ2-3; 15 nucleotides align to TRBD2. Germline values: CDR1 DFQATT, CDR2 SNEGSKA (reference sequence). This CDR3 is built from 20 residues. With 3 bases clipped from V and 0 bases from J, the junction kept 13 bases outside the gene matches. CDR3 DNA sequence: TGCAGTGCTAGTGGCTCAGGACTAGCGGGAGGGCGGTCTAGCACAGATACGCAGTATTTT. Translated: CSASGSGLAGGRSSTDTQYF.